The source of this T cell receptor beta chain is a study of T-cell memory formation after mild COVID-19 (dated by TCRdb to the early 2020s). With regard to the full study: Most TCR sequence clusters were specific to one of the two donors. Two young, previously healthy adult volunteers, one female and one male, were included in the cohort. T-cell clones expanding and contracting after mild COVID-19 in two donors were tracked by longitudinal TCRalpha and TCRbeta repertoire sequencing.

To note about this clonotype: Its antigen remains unidentified. No quality values exist for individual bases; no much larger clone is one base distant.

CDR1 and CDR2 are read off the germline V gene as MDHEN and SYDVKM. V was cut back by 8 bases and J by 1 base, leaving a gap of 17 bases between them. The CDR3 holds 15 amino acids from the cysteine to the phenylalanine. CDR3 DNA is the only sequence kept; it has 45 bases, read in frame from the first base. Sequencing instrument: Illumina NovaSeq 6000. TCRalpha and TCRbeta cDNA libraries were built by 5'RACE with constant-segment primers, adding sample barcodes and unique molecular identifiers. RNA was extracted from every sample with Trizol reagent. Library amplification was performed in two PCR steps, and a second sample barcode and Illumina TruSeq adapters were introduced in the second step. Sequencing of libraries was performed on an Illumina NovaSeq with 2 x 150 bp paired-end reads. The authors' pipeline ran thus. With migec v1.2.7, reads were demultiplexed and then collapsed into UMI-guided consensus sequences. Using mixcr v2.1.11, the UMI consensuses were aligned to TRA and TRB V and J templates and assembled into clonotypes. Expanded or contracted clonotypes were those called significant by both edgeR and NoisET, with noise models trained on biological replicates. For edgeR calls, a false discovery rate-adjusted p below 0.01 and a log2 fold-change threshold of 1 were applied. As an exploratory analysis of dynamics, PCA with hierarchical clustering was applied to max-normalized trajectories of the 1000 most abundant clonotypes. Separately sequenced CD4+ and CD8+ repertoires were used to assign a CD4 or CD8 phenotype to each responding clone. The public reads were reanalyzed by TCRdb: fastp trimming at Q25, MiXCR alignment, in-frame beta chains only. Every entry covers one CDR3 protein and lists the most common genes and DNA from its rows. TCRdb's processing, not the authors' own work, is the source of the V and J calls. Within this sample are about 350,000 distinct CDR3 sequences, with roughly 15% of them counted one time only. The top ten hold 22% of the sample.

The investigation overall reported the following: The study covered only a couple of mild cases, and larger cohorts including severe cases with pre-infection samples were considered necessary. Balanced CD4/CD8 phenotypes were observed for clones contracting from day 15 to 85, whereas a bias towards CD4+ was observed for a second wave of clones expanding from day 15 to 37. The detection of some responding clones in pre-infection memory suggests that pre-existing cross-reactive memory T cells joined the SARS-CoV-2 response. SARS-CoV-2 specificity of the second-wave clones peaking on day 37 was not confirmed. Contracting CD4+ clones were located mainly in the CM and EM memory subsets, whereas CD8+ clones were found to be enriched in EMRA.

PBMCs were isolated by Ficoll-Paque density gradient centrifugation. This TCR was recovered from a man between 18 and 29 years old who had mild COVID-19 (a few samples of this study predate the infection). The sample titles of this study are shuffled in the database, so cell type and time point are left out; the donor was told from shared clones. Sequences were obtained from PBMCs or a T cell subset sorted from them (not recorded which). The V and J segments used are TRBV28 and TRBJ1-1; the D gene is perhaps TRBD1, from 6 matching bases. The sequenced DNA: TGTGCCAGCGAGAGCAGGGGCCTTAGGAACACTGAAGCTTTCTTT. This translates into CASESRGLRNTEAFF.